These 17 T cell receptor beta chains came from one sample sequenced in a study of blood T cell repertoires in COVID-19. Some clones are missing from TCRdb's copy, which holds only in-frame ones; the method was immunoSEQ multiplex PCR. Of under 80,000 clones listed, around 87% are singletons. Input material: peripheral blood. These receptors all come from a human donor in a cohort sampled during active COVID-19.

The genes are TRBV5-4 and TRBJ2-5; D could derive from TRBD1 or TRBD2 (6 bases each). The CDR3 is 13 residues long. Trimming cost V 4 bases and J 5 bases, with 12 bases left between them. Per germline, CDR1 SGHNT and CDR2 YYREEE (reference sequence). The CDR3 loop is CASSLEGVETQYF. CDR3 nucleotide sequence: TGTGCCAGCAGCCTGGAGGGGGTGGAGACCCAGTACTTC.

The chain combines TRBV7-2 with TRBJ1-2; 10 bases are shared with TRBD1. This CDR3 region has 16 residues. Germline V gives CDR1 SGHTA, CDR2 FQGNSA. Trimming took 1 base from V and 5 from J; bases not matched to a gene: 7. In nucleotides, the CDR3 is TGTGCCAGCAGCTTAGAGGGGACAGGGGTTGGGTATGGCTACACCTTC. This gives the protein CASSLEGTGVGYGYTF.

For the CDR3, the DNA is TGTGCCAGCTCCCCTGGGACTAGGAGCGGCGAGACCCAGTACTTC. Its translation is CASSPGTRSGETQYF. V is TRBV6-5 and J is TRBJ2-5; 8 positions agree with TRBD2. The CDR3 spans 15 residues. Looked up from germline, CDR1 is MNHEY and CDR2 is SVGAGI. The J segment lost 5 bases and the V segment lost 8 bases, leaving 13 bases of the junction unmatched.

The CDR3 bases are TGTGCCAGCAGGCCAACTAGCGGGGGGAACAATGAGCAGTTCTTC. It yields the protein CASRPTSGGNNEQFF. The chain is built from TRBV6-5 and TRBJ2-1, with 12 bases lining up with TRBD2. Germline lookup yields CDR1 MNHEY and CDR2 SVGAGI. This CDR3 region has 15 residues. V was clipped by 6 bases and J by 5 bases; unmatched bases: 5.

The chain recombines TRBV6-6 with TRBJ1-1; 11 positions match TRBD1. The CDR3 has 16 amino acids. In germline, CDR1 is MNHNY, CDR2 SVGAGI (reference sequence). Trimming removed 0 bases from V and 7 bases from J; junction bases left unmatched: 7. This CDR3 is CASSYSVPDRGREAFF. In nucleotides, the CDR3 is TGTGCCAGCAGTTACTCTGTTCCGGACAGGGGGCGTGAAGCTTTCTTT.

The chain employs TRBV23-1 and TRBJ1-4, with 10 nucleotides matching TRBD1. TRBV23-1 belongs to the ORF category, with a function that is uncertain. Trimming removed 9 bases from V and 5 bases from J; junction bases left unmatched: 3. This CDR3 region has 13 residues. The CDR3 coding sequence is TGCGCCAGACCGGGACAGGGGAATGAAAAACTGTTTTTT. The encoded protein is CARPGQGNEKLFF.

For the CDR3, the DNA is TGTGCCAGCAGCGTGGGGCGGAACTCCTACGAGCAGTACTTC. Translation gives CASSVGRNSYEQYF. This rearrangement joins TRBV9 to TRBJ2-7; possible D gene TRBD1, 5 bases. Germline loops: CDR1 SGDLS, CDR2 YYNGEE. CDR3 length: 14 residues. V lost 2 bases and J lost 0, with 9 bases in between.

V usage is TRBV5-5 and J usage is TRBJ1-4, with D possibly TRBD1 on 6 matching bases. V lost 4 bases and J 0 bases, leaving 13 bases between the germline ends. Looked up from germline, CDR1 is SGHKS and CDR2 is YYEKEE (reference sequence). The CDR3 is made up of 16 amino acids. DNA of the CDR3: TGTGCCAGCAGCACCGGACAGCTAGCAACTAATGAAAAACTGTTTTTT. Translated: CASSTGQLATNEKLFF.

The chain combines TRBV5-1 with TRBJ2-5; a possible D gene is TRBD2 (6 bases). V lost 0 bases and J 1 base, leaving 13 bases between the germline ends. The CDR3 covers 16 residues. Germline loops: CDR1 SGHRS, CDR2 YFSETQ. CDR3 region: CASSLAPSVSQETQYF. The CDR3 nucleotides are TGCGCCAGCAGCTTGGCTCCTAGCGTTAGCCAAGAGACCCAGTACTTC.

The sample holds a few counts of this clone. The V gene is TRBV6-5, the J gene TRBJ1-2; possible D gene TRBD1, 6 bases. The V gene's germline CDR1 is MNHEY and CDR2 SVGAGI. The CDR3 sequence is 13 residues long. The germline V and J ends were trimmed by 5 bases and 4 bases, with 11 bases remaining between them. CDR3 nucleotide sequence: TGTGCCAGCAGTACACAGGGAGCCTATGGCTACACCTTC. Translating it yields CASSTQGAYGYTF.

In nucleotides, the CDR3 is TGTGCCAGTAGTATTTGGGGGGAGACTAATGAAAAACTGTTTTTT. Its translation is CASSIWGETNEKLFF. The genes are TRBV19 and TRBJ1-4, with a weak D call TRBD1 (5 bases). V was clipped by 3 bases and J by 2 bases, with 10 bases between them. The CDR3 loop spans 15 amino acids. Germline loops: CDR1 LNHDA, CDR2 SQIVND (reference sequence).

The chain combines TRBV6-5 with TRBJ2-1, with TRBD2 matching over 8 bases. With 5 bases clipped from V and 6 bases from J, the junction kept 9 bases outside the gene matches. Germline V lookup: CDR1 MNHEY, CDR2 SVGAGI. This CDR3 has 15 amino acids. CDR3 in DNA: TGTGCCAGCAGTCGGCGCGGGGGGTTGGGCAATGAGCAGTTCTTC. It translates to CASSRRGGLGNEQFF.

The chain carries TRBV18 and TRBJ2-7; 8 positions match TRBD1. In germline, CDR1 is KGHSH, CDR2 LQKENI. Trimming took 4 bases from V and 6 from J; bases not matched to a gene: 5. The length of the CDR3 is 13 residues. The DNA for the CDR3 is TGTGCCAGCTCACTTTCGGACAGGGCCGAGCAGTACTTC. Translating gives CASSLSDRAEQYF.

The rearrangement joins TRBV19 to TRBJ2-1; D is perhaps TRBD2 (7 bases). Trimming removed 8 bases from V and 5 bases from J, with 19 bases in between. The germline V gene encodes CDR1 LNHDA and CDR2 SQIVND (reference sequence). This CDR3 has 15 amino acids. The CDR3 DNA sequence: TGTGCCAGTGCCTGGGGGGGGCACCTTGACAATGAGCAGTTCTTC. Amino acids: CASAWGGHLDNEQFF.

This chain uses TRBV10-3 with TRBJ2-3, with D tentatively TRBD2 (6 bases). Germline V gives CDR1 ENHRY, CDR2 SYGVKD. Trimming removed 3 bases from V and 2 bases from J, with 24 bases in between. The CDR3 runs 19 residues. CDR3 in DNA: TGTGCCATCAGTGATTATGTGGGGTCGGGAGTTAGGCACACAGATACGCAGTATTTT. This translates into CAISDYVGSGVRHTDTQYF.

This clone came up once. This chain joins TRBV30 and TRBJ2-7; 9 bases match TRBD1. This CDR3 comprises 14 residues. Germline V lookup: CDR1 GTSNPN, CDR2 SVGIG (reference sequence). V gave up 5 bases and J gave up 2 bases; unmatched junction bases: 7. The CDR3 bases are TGTGCCTGGGGGGACAGGGATATCGCCTACGAGCAGTACTTC. This sequence encodes CAWGDRDIAYEQYF.

This clone showed up just once. The rearrangement joins TRBV6-2 or TRBV6-3 to TRBJ2-7; D is possibly TRBD2 (5 bases). Trimming shortened V by 5 bases and J by 0 bases, and 14 bases separated the two germline ends. The CDR3 contains 15 residues. From germline, CDR1 is MNHEY and CDR2 SVGEGT. The CDR3 is CASSRGTTRSYEQYF. The CDR3 DNA sequence: TGTGCCAGCAGTCGGGGAACGACACGCTCCTACGAGCAGTACTTC.